These 4 T cell receptor beta chains were sequenced from one sample in a study of blood T cell repertoires in COVID-19. Assay: immunoSEQ multiplex PCR; the TCRdb copy retains only in-frame clones and omits some. The table shows around 60,000 clones, with about four fifths occurring only once. Sequencing was performed on peripheral blood. Every receptor here comes from an elderly woman with acute or convalescent COVID-19.

This sequence joins TRBV3-1 (or the pseudogene TRBV3-2) and TRBJ2-3, with 8 bases fitting TRBD2. In germline, CDR1 is LGHDT, CDR2 YNNKEL (reference sequence). V dropped 1 base and J dropped 6; count of bases not matched to a gene: 6. CDR3 length: 15 amino acids. The CDR3 sequence: CASSQGTTSEDTQYF. The CDR3 DNA reads TGTGCCAGCAGCCAAGGGACGACTAGCGAGGATACGCAGTATTTT.

The chain employs TRBV5-1 and TRBJ1-3, with D tentatively TRBD1 (6 bases). Trimming shortened V by 7 bases and J by 8 bases, and 22 bases separated the two germline ends. The CDR3 extends over 15 amino acids. CDR1 and CDR2 from the germline V gene are SGHRS and YFSETQ. In DNA, the CDR3 is TGCGCCAGCGGCGACCCAGGGGTGGAGAGGGACACCATATATTTT. Residues: CASGDPGVERDTIYF.

V gene TRBV5-1 combines with J gene TRBJ2-1; 9 nucleotides line up with TRBD2. V gave up 0 bases and J gave up 0 bases; unmatched junction bases: 7. CDR1 and CDR2 (germline): SGHRS, YFSETQ. The CDR3 extends over 18 amino acids. The CDR3 is CASSLGSSGATSYNEQFF. The CDR3 DNA reads as TGCGCCAGCAGCTTGGGTTCTAGCGGGGCTACCTCCTACAATGAGCAGTTCTTC.

This clone was counted between two and nine times. V and J are TRBV27 and TRBJ1-5, with D unresolved. This CDR3 is 15 amino acids long. CDR1 is MNHEY, CDR2 SMNVEV, per germline (reference sequence). V lost 6 bases, J lost 3 bases, and 15 bases lay in between. The CDR3 DNA is TGTGCCAGCAGCCGAGTAGGACTCGACAATCAGCCCCAGCATTTT. Its protein product is CASSRVGLDNQPQHF.